This T cell receptor (beta chain) was observed in a study of CD8 T cells in Susac syndrome (dated 2019 in TCRdb). Study-level background: The study used repertoire sequencing to test whether antigen drove CD8+ T cell activation and differentiation in Susac syndrome. The study compared CD8+ T cell repertoire clonality among around 11 healthy donors, around 14 Susac syndrome patients and roughly 16 multiple sclerosis patients.

RNA was extracted using the RNeasy kit, and about 0.45 to 1 microgram was reverse transcribed with random hexamers. The immunoSEQ multiplex PCR assay, covering 54 Vbeta and 13 Jbeta segments, was used to amplify TCR beta CDR3 regions. To correct PCR amplification bias, a synthetic template baseline was used for both primer optimization and computational correction. In the original analysis: Reads were annotated to V, D and J genes according to IMGT and were analyzed with immunoSEQ Analyzer, with only productive sequences retained. Clonality was calculated as one minus the Shannon entropy normalized by log2 of the number of productive unique sequences. For each patient and control, public and private clones were evaluated within the 100 most prevalent clones. Clones were defined as Susac-specific when absent from the healthy and MS cohorts, from about 970 published viral clones and from other ImmuneACCESS disease sequences. The public reads were reanalyzed by TCRdb: fastp trimming at Q25, MiXCR alignment, in-frame beta chains only. Records with the same CDR3 protein are collapsed into one entry carrying the most frequent genes and DNA. The V and J calls shown here were made by TCRdb, not taken from the authors' results. The sample table contains 65,000 to 75,000 distinct CDR3 sequences; only one count was recorded for about 95% of them. The ten largest clonotypes hold roughly 0.24% of the sample.

Findings and caveats that apply to the study as a whole: The number of individuals in the TCR sequencing and HLA analysis was recognized as being relatively small.

As concerns this clonotype: The antigen it binds to is not known. No much larger clone exists at a distance of one base, and base qualities are not known.

The germline V gene encodes CDR1 SGHTA and CDR2 FQGNSA. Reading from cysteine to phenylalanine, the CDR3 counts 16 amino acids. Kept here is only the CDR3 DNA, which spans 48 bases and is read in frame from base 1. Trimming removed 5 bases from V and 5 bases from J; the gene matches leave 8 bases unexplained. Peripheral blood CD8+ and CD4+ T cells from healthy donors, Susac syndrome patients and multiple sclerosis patients were profiled using high-throughput TCR beta sequencing. The healthy donors served as controls matched for age and sex. Bulk CD8+ and CD4+ T cells were purified by magnetic negative isolation, whereas CD8+ TEMRA cells were enriched by FACS. Blood was collected in EDTA tubes and processed within 24 hours, with PBMCs isolated through density gradient centrifugation. PBMCs intended for TCR sequencing were cryopreserved in liquid nitrogen and thawed later in a water bath at 37 degrees C. The sorted or isolated CD4+, CD8+ and CD8+ TEMRA cells had a purity of 90% or higher.

The sequenced material came from CD8+ T cells from PBMCs. This clonotype was obtained from a human donor in good health. The rearrangement joined TRBV7-2 to TRBJ2-2, with 10 middle bases fitting TRBD2. The CDR3 protein sequence reads: CASSAPGTSVTGELFF. The DNA is as follows: TGTGCCAGCAGCGCGCCCGGGACTAGCGTTACCGGGGAGCTGTTTTTT.